A selection of T cell receptor beta chains follows, all from one sample in a study of blood T cell repertoires in COVID-19. TCRdb's table, derived via immunoSEQ multiplex PCR, lists solely in-frame clones and lacks some. The sample consists of about 300,000 clones, approximately 84% of them appearing once. Sequencing used peripheral blood. The origin of the receptors is a human donor with COVID-19, enrolled during active disease. The donor label of this sample is uncertain. Each CDR3 is given with its conserved first and last residue. D genes are given only for firm matches. The size entry is marked missing in some rows and otherwise reads once, few, many or a size class.

D: TRBD1
J: TRBJ2-3
size: once
length: 13
V: TRBV6-6
DNA: TGTGCCAGCAGTTACGCCGGACAGGGCACGCAGTATTTT
CDR3: CASSYAGQGTQYF

D: TRBD1
J: TRBJ1-2
size: -
length: 19
V: TRBV18
DNA: TGTGCCAGCTCACCTCTCCGGGACAGGGCCAAAAATAGGAACTATGGCTACACCTTC
CDR3: CASSPLRDRAKNRNYGYTF

D: -
J: TRBJ1-3
size: -
length: 11
V: TRBV28
DNA: TGTGCCAGCACATTACTAGACACCATATATTTT
CDR3: CASTLLDTIYF

D: -
J: TRBJ2-1
size: -
length: 15
V: TRBV4-1
DNA: TGCGCCAGCAGCCAAAACAGGGTTTCCTACAATGAGCAGTTCTTC
CDR3: CASSQNRVSYNEQFF

D: TRBD2
J: TRBJ2-2
size: -
length: 15
V: TRBV19
DNA: TGTGCCAGTAGAGAGCTAGCGGGAGACGTCGGGGAGCTGTTTTTT
CDR3: CASRELAGDVGELFF

D: TRBD1
J: TRBJ1-1
size: -
length: 14
V: TRBV29-1
DNA: TGCAGCGTAGCCGGGACAGCAATGAACACTGAAGCTTTCTTT
CDR3: CSVAGTAMNTEAFF

D: TRBD2
J: TRBJ2-5
size: -
length: 15
V: TRBV3-1/TRBV3-2
DNA: TGTGCCAGCTCCCAACGACTAGCGGGAGAGGAGACCCAGTACTTC
CDR3: CASSQRLAGEETQYF

D: TRBD1
J: TRBJ2-6
size: once
length: 19
V: TRBV7-8
DNA: TGTGCCAGCAGCTCTGGACAGGTGGGGGCTCTCTCTGGGGCCAACGTCCTGACTTTC
CDR3: CASSSGQVGALSGANVLTF

D: -
J: TRBJ2-7
size: -
length: 15
V: TRBV4-3
DNA: TGCGCCAGCAGCCTAATGCGGGACTCTCGCTACGAGCAGTACTTC
CDR3: CASSLMRDSRYEQYF

D: -
J: TRBJ2-5
size: -
length: 15
V: TRBV11-2
DNA: TGTGCCAGCAGCTCGTTTCGCTCAACCGGGGAGACCCAGTACTTC
CDR3: CASSSFRSTGETQYF

D: TRBD1
J: TRBJ1-5
size: -
length: 16
V: TRBV28
DNA: TGTGCCAGCACCAAGGACAGGGGGCTAAGCAATCAGCCCCAGCATTTT
CDR3: CASTKDRGLSNQPQHF

D: -
J: TRBJ1-1
size: -
length: 17
V: TRBV28
DNA: TGTGCCAGCAGTTTGGCGGGGACTTTCCTACCGAACACTGAAGCTTTCTTT
CDR3: CASSLAGTFLPNTEAFF

D: TRBD2
J: TRBJ2-3
size: once
length: 20
V: TRBV5-1
DNA: TGCGCCAGCAGCTTGGACGCGGGAGGAACGGGCTCGACTAGCACAGATACGCAGTATTTT
CDR3: CASSLDAGGTGSTSTDTQYF

D: -
J: TRBJ2-3
size: -
length: 14
V: TRBV18
DNA: TGTGCCAGCTCATCAGGGACTTCCCCAGATACGCAGTATTTT
CDR3: CASSSGTSPDTQYF

D: -
J: TRBJ2-7
size: many
length: 14
V: TRBV3-1/TRBV3-2
DNA: TGTGCCAGCAGCCAAGGAGGTCCGACTCGGGAGCAGTACTTC
CDR3: CASSQGGPTREQYF

D: TRBD1
J: TRBJ2-7
size: -
length: 14
V: TRBV5-1
DNA: TGCGCCAGCAGCTTCGACAGGGGGCCTTGGGAGCAGTACTTC
CDR3: CASSFDRGPWEQYF

D: TRBD2
J: TRBJ2-1
size: -
length: 13
V: TRBV11-2
DNA: TGTGCCAGCAGCTTAAAGCTAGCGGCTGAGCAGTTCTTC
CDR3: CASSLKLAAEQFF

D: TRBD2
J: TRBJ2-7
size: -
length: 15
V: TRBV4-1
DNA: TGCGCCAGCAGTCCAACGGGGGGAGATGGCTACGAGCAGTACTTC
CDR3: CASSPTGGDGYEQYF

D: TRBD2
J: TRBJ2-3
size: -
length: 17
V: TRBV4-1
DNA: TGCGCCAGCAGCCAAGATGGAGCGGGATCTCCCACAGATACGCAGTATTTT
CDR3: CASSQDGAGSPTDTQYF

D: TRBD1
J: TRBJ2-2
size: few
length: 16
V: TRBV18
DNA: TGTGCCAGCTCACCACCGAAAACAGGGGACACCGGGGAGCTGTTTTTT
CDR3: CASSPPKTGDTGELFF

D: -
J: TRBJ1-1
size: -
length: 12
V: TRBV10-3
DNA: TGTGCCACCCGAGTCCCCGCTTATGAAGCTTTCTTT
CDR3: CATRVPAYEAFF

D: -
J: TRBJ1-1
size: -
length: 13
V: TRBV19
DNA: TGTGCCAGTAGTCCTACTTTGAACACTGAAGCTTTCTTT
CDR3: CASSPTLNTEAFF

D: -
J: TRBJ2-1
size: -
length: 13
V: TRBV7-9
DNA: TGTGCCAGCAGCTTAGCGGGGGCAAGTGAGCAGTTCTTC
CDR3: CASSLAGASEQFF

D: -
J: TRBJ2-7
size: -
length: 15
V: TRBV3-1/TRBV3-2
DNA: TGTGCCAGCAGCCCAAGTGCGGAGGGTCGACGGGAGCAGTACTTC
CDR3: CASSPSAEGRREQYF